The 13 T cell receptor beta chains below all came from one sample that was sequenced in a study of blood T cell repertoires in COVID-19. Assay used: immunoSEQ multiplex PCR; TCRdb lists only in-frame clones, some missing. The table has 410,000 or so clones, 86% seen once; the top ten hold approximately 1.5%. Sequenced material: peripheral blood. The receptors here all came from a woman in her twenties or thirties with active or convalescent COVID-19.

This clone was detected only a few times. The chain links TRBV6-1 to TRBJ1-2, with 8 bases fitting TRBD1. Germline values: CDR1 MNHNS, CDR2 SASEGT. J gave up 0 bases and V 1 base, and 7 bases lay outside the gene matches. CDR3 length: 17 residues. The DNA of the CDR3 is TGTGCCAGCAGTGAAGTTGGACAGGGCCATCCTAACTATGGCTACACCTTC. Translation: CASSEVGQGHPNYGYTF.

The CDR3 sequence: CASSPKKYTGKVTEAFF. CDR3 DNA: TGTGCCAGCAGCCCTAAGAAATATACAGGGAAGGTCACTGAAGCTTTCTTT. The chain joins TRBV3-1 (or the pseudogene TRBV3-2) to TRBJ1-1, with a weak D call TRBD1 (6 bases). Trimming took off 4 bases at V and 4 bases at J, with 22 bases between the two ends. Germline V gene data show CDR1 as LGHDT and CDR2 as YNNKEL (reference sequence). CDR3 size: 17 residues.

The chain employs TRBV10-3 and TRBJ2-1; TRBD2 aligns across 8 bases. The V gene end was trimmed by 2 bases and the J gene end by 8 bases; junction bases not matched to a gene: 11. This CDR3 has 16 residues. The germline V gene has CDR1 ENHRY and CDR2 SYGVKD. The chain's CDR3 is CAISEAAGGLGDEQFF. CDR3 DNA sequence: TGTGCCATCAGTGAGGCGGCGGGAGGACTAGGCGATGAGCAGTTCTTC.

V gene TRBV3-1 (or the pseudogene TRBV3-2) combines with J gene TRBJ1-2, with D hard to call. The CDR3 contains 14 residues. The germline CDR1 and CDR2 sequences are LGHDT and YNNKEL (reference sequence). Trimming cost V 1 base and J 13 bases, with 19 bases left between them. In nucleotides, the CDR3 is TGTGCCAGCAGCCAAGGTCGATCCGGTTTCGGGGTCACCTTC. Its translation is CASSQGRSGFGVTF.

This chain joins TRBV5-1 and TRBJ2-1; 7 positions agree with TRBD2. V lost 2 bases, J lost 2 bases, and 4 bases stayed unmatched. Germline loops: CDR1 SGHRS, CDR2 YFSETQ. This CDR3 is built from 15 residues. The CDR3 loop reads CASSLTSAPYNEQFF. Here the CDR3 DNA reads TGCGCCAGCAGCTTAACTAGCGCACCCTACAATGAGCAGTTCTTC.

This clone has a single count. The CDR3 region is CASGPGTEAFF. CDR3 nucleotide sequence: TGTGCCAGCGGTCCAGGCACTGAAGCTTTCTTT. The gene calls are TRBV11-2 and TRBJ1-1; D not certain. V was clipped by 8 bases and J by 4 bases, with 8 bases between them. CDR3 length: 11 residues. Germline V gene data show CDR1 as SGHAT and CDR2 as FQNNGV.

This sequence joins TRBV30 and TRBJ1-3; D ambiguous. The germline V gene encodes CDR1 GTSNPN and CDR2 SVGIG (reference sequence). This CDR3 contains 14 residues. Trimming removed 8 bases at V and 0 bases at J, with 14 bases between. CDR3 coding DNA: TGTGCCCACAATCCTCCGTTCTCTGGAAACACCATATATTTT. It yields the protein CAHNPPFSGNTIYF.

The chain couples TRBV2 to TRBJ2-4; 8 nucleotides line up with TRBD1. The junction had 13 bases not matched to a gene; V was cut back by 6 bases and J by 0 bases. Germline values: CDR1 SNHLY, CDR2 FYNNEI. The CDR3 sequence is 18 residues long. CDR3 in DNA: TGTGCCAGCAGCGGACAGGGAGGCCTTTTGAGAGCCAAAAACATTCAGTACTTC. Amino acids: CASSGQGGLLRAKNIQYF.

The chain couples TRBV19 to TRBJ2-1; 11 nucleotides line up with TRBD1. This CDR3 has 15 residues. Germline V gene lookup returns CDR1 LNHDA and CDR2 SQIVND (reference sequence). V was pared by 5 bases and J by 6 bases, with 6 bases of the junction left unmatched. The CDR3 sequence is CASSGGQGGANEQFF. The CDR3 region has the DNA TGTGCCAGTAGTGGGGGACAGGGGGGAGCCAATGAGCAGTTCTTC. The variable domain in full, completed from reference TRBV19 and TRBJ2-1, reads DGGITQSPKYLFRKEGQNVTLSCEQNLNHDAMYWYRQDPGQGLRLIYYSQIVNDFQKGDIAEGYSVSREKKESFPLTVTSAQKNPTAFYLCASSGGQGGANEQFFGPGTRLTVL.

This clone was recorded once. The rearrangement links TRBV6-5 to TRBJ2-7; 8 nucleotides align to TRBD2. V lost 0 bases, J lost 2 bases, and 3 bases stayed unmatched. The germline gives CDR1 MNHEY, CDR2 SVGAGI. CDR3 length: 15 amino acids. The CDR3 nucleotides read TGTGCCAGCAGTTACTCAACTAGCGGAACCTACGAGCAGTACTTC. Amino acids: CASSYSTSGTYEQYF.

The chain employs TRBV5-1 and TRBJ2-3; 8 bases are a match to TRBD1. The junction had 6 bases not matched to a gene; V was cut back by 4 bases and J by 2 bases. From germline, CDR1 is SGHRS and CDR2 YFSETQ. The CDR3 has 15 residues. This CDR3 reads CASSPTGGNTDTQYF. The CDR3, as DNA: TGCGCCAGCAGCCCAACAGGGGGTAACACAGATACGCAGTATTTT.

This chain uses TRBV5-6 with TRBJ1-4; 8 bases map to TRBD1. The CDR3 totals 14 residues. CDR1 and CDR2 from the germline V gene are SGHDT and YYEEEE. The V gene end was trimmed by 1 base and the J gene end by 7 bases; junction bases not matched to a gene: 3. The CDR3 DNA reads TGTGCCAGCAGCTTGCTACAGGGGGGTGAAAAACTGTTTTTT. It translates to CASSLLQGGEKLFF. The full variable domain, with the rest looked up from reference TRBV5-6 and TRBJ1-4, is DAGVTQSPTHLIKTRGQQVTLRCSPKSGHDTVSWYQQALGQGPQFIFQYYEEEERQRGNFPDRFSGHQFPNYSSELNVNALLLGDSALYLCASSLLQGGEKLFFGSGTQLSVL.

This rearrangement joins TRBV11-2 to TRBJ1-3; maybe TRBD1 (6 bases). Germline CDR1 reads SGHAT; CDR2 reads FQNNGV. V was cut by 5 bases and J by 0 bases, with 14 bases left in between. The CDR3 consists of 16 residues. The CDR3, as DNA: TGTGCCAGCAGCCCTTGGACAGACTTCTCTGGAAACACCATATATTTT. Its translation is CASSPWTDFSGNTIYF.